This entry lists 30 T cell receptor beta chains sequenced from one sample in a study of blood T cell repertoires in COVID-19. Clones were read by immunoSEQ multiplex PCR, and TCRdb kept only the in-frame ones, dropping some. The sample lists fewer than 200,000 clones, 70% to 85% occurring once. The sample consisted of PBMCs or T cells enriched from blood (not recorded which). The receptor source for this set is a woman aged 45-60 years who had recovered from COVID-19.

The chain combines TRBV7-9 with TRBJ2-5; tentative D call: TRBD2 (6 bases). The CDR3 consists of 14 residues. V lost 2 bases to trimming and J lost 1 base, with 8 bases between them. Germline-derived CDR1 and CDR2 are SEHNR and FQNEAQ (reference sequence). The CDR3 loop is CASSLRTTQETQYF. The CDR3 nucleotides are TGTGCCAGCAGCTTAAGGACTACCCAAGAGACCCAGTACTTC.

The CDR3 nucleotides are TGCGCCAGCAGCTTGGTCCCAGGCAGCAATCAGCCCCAGCATTTT. Encoded protein: CASSLVPGSNQPQHF. J is TRBJ1-5 and V is TRBV5-1; D is uncertain. CDR3 length: 15 residues. CDR1 is SGHRS and CDR2 is YFSETQ in the germline V gene. The ends were cut back, 0 bases at V and 1 base at J, with 8 bases in the middle.

V and J are TRBV27 and TRBJ1-2; D is perhaps TRBD1 (6 bases). The V gene's germline CDR1 is MNHEY and CDR2 SMNVEV (reference sequence). The CDR3 consists of 20 residues. V dropped 6 bases and J dropped 5 bases, with 34 bases sitting between them. The CDR3 is CASSLRGSGTKRFGSYGYTF. Here the CDR3 DNA reads TGTGCCAGCAGCCTACGGGGCTCCGGGACAAAGCGTTTTGGGTCTTATGGCTACACCTTC.

This chain joins TRBV7-2 and TRBJ2-1; TRBD2 aligns across 8 bases. The length of the CDR3 is 15 residues. V was pared by 7 bases and J by 5 bases, with 10 bases of the junction left unmatched. Germline loops: CDR1 SGHTA, CDR2 FQGNSA. The CDR3 region is CASNQVAGGNNEQFF. CDR3 DNA sequence: TGTGCCAGCAATCAGGTGGCGGGAGGTAACAATGAGCAGTTCTTC.

This chain uses TRBV7-2 with TRBJ1-3; D unresolved. The germline V gene encodes CDR1 SGHTA and CDR2 FQGNSA. V lost 5 bases and J 0 bases, leaving 20 bases between the germline ends. This CDR3 spans 18 amino acids. The DNA for the CDR3 is TGTGCCAGCAGCCCACAAGCAGGCCTCGGGAGCTCTGGAAACACCATATATTTT. Translation gives CASSPQAGLGSSGNTIYF.

The chain recombines TRBV30 with TRBJ2-5; the D gene is possibly TRBD1 (5 bases). The germline CDR1 and CDR2 sequences are GTSNPN and SVGIG (reference sequence). This CDR3 comprises 13 residues. V shed 1 base and J shed 1 base, with 7 bases lying between them. CDR3 region: CAWSAGFQETQYF. As DNA, the CDR3 is TGTGCCTGGAGTGCAGGGTTCCAAGAGACCCAGTACTTC.

This clone was observed a single time. The chain is built from TRBV3-1 (or the pseudogene TRBV3-2) and TRBJ1-2, with 10 bases lining up with TRBD1. The germline V gene has CDR1 LGHDT and CDR2 YNNKEL (reference sequence). V gave up 0 bases and J gave up 4 bases; unmatched junction bases: 11. CDR3 length: 18 residues. The CDR3 DNA reads TGTGCCAGCAGCCAAGAGGGACAGGGGAGAGTGTGGGCCTATGGCTACACCTTC. It codes for CASSQEGQGRVWAYGYTF.

The chain uses TRBV19 and TRBJ2-7, with TRBD2 matching 8 bases. CDR3 length: 15 amino acids. The V segment lost 6 bases and the J segment 3 bases; nucleotides outside the gene matches: 10. From germline, CDR1 is LNHDA and CDR2 SQIVND (reference sequence). DNA for the CDR3: TGTGCCAGTAGAATCAGCGGGAGCACTCACTACGAGCAGTACTTC. Residues: CASRISGSTHYEQYF.

This clone was detected once. The CDR3 here is CASSSQGTGTGELFF. In nucleotides, the CDR3 is TGTGCCAGCTCGTCACAGGGGACGGGCACCGGGGAGCTGTTTTTT. The V gene is TRBV18, the J gene TRBJ2-2; 7 nucleotides align to TRBD1. J was trimmed by 4 bases and V by 6 bases; bases with no gene match: 8. The germline gives CDR1 KGHSH, CDR2 LQKENI. This CDR3 spans 15 amino acids.

The V gene is TRBV6-5, the J gene TRBJ1-5; 8 nucleotides agree with TRBD1. CDR1 MNHEY and CDR2 SVGAGI come from the germline V gene. This CDR3 is built from 14 residues. V was pared by 6 bases and J by 7 bases, with 8 bases of the junction left unmatched. The CDR3 DNA reads TGTGCCAGCAGACCCAACAGGGGGGGACAGCCCCAGCATTTT. Translated, it gives CASRPNRGGQPQHF.

This clone was recorded only once. The rearrangement joins TRBV7-2 to TRBJ1-5; TRBD1 is a possible D gene (6 bases). Trimming shortened V by 5 bases and J by 2 bases, and 16 bases separated the two germline ends. This CDR3 is built from 16 residues. Per germline, CDR1 SGHTA and CDR2 FQGNSA. The CDR3 is CASSPGQGMGNQPQHF. CDR3 in DNA: TGTGCCAGCAGCCCGGGCCAGGGGATGGGCAATCAGCCCCAGCATTTT.

J is TRBJ2-4 and V is TRBV5-1, with TRBD2 identical over 10 bases. Germline assignment: CDR1 SGHRS and CDR2 YFSETQ. The CDR3 loop spans 14 amino acids. Trimming removed 4 bases from V and 8 bases from J; junction bases left unmatched: 6. The CDR3 loop is CASSPSGGGDIQYF. For the CDR3, the DNA is TGCGCCAGCAGCCCTAGCGGGGGAGGGGACATTCAGTACTTC.

The gene calls are TRBV9 and TRBJ2-5; 9 positions agree with TRBD1. Per the germline V gene, CDR1 is SGDLS and CDR2 is YYNGEE. This CDR3 is 15 amino acids long. Losses at the gene ends were 4 bases for V and 3 bases for J; bases not matched to a gene: 7. This CDR3 is CASSRRGQGEETQYF. The CDR3 nucleotides read TGTGCCAGCAGCAGACGGGGACAGGGAGAAGAGACCCAGTACTTC.

As DNA, the CDR3 is TGCGCCAGCAGGACAGACCTACGATCACCCCTCCACTTT. It is translated as CASRTDLRSPLHF. The chain is built from TRBV5-1 and TRBJ1-6; possibly TRBD1 for D (5 bases). V lost 5 bases and J 10 bases, leaving 13 bases between the germline ends. The V gene's germline CDR1 is SGHRS and CDR2 YFSETQ. This CDR3 has 13 residues.

The rearrangement uses TRBV5-1 and TRBJ2-3; D might be TRBD1 (5 bases). The CDR3 is 14 residues long. Germline assignment: CDR1 SGHRS and CDR2 YFSETQ. The V end lost 4 bases, the J end lost 0 bases, and 9 bases lay between the germline ends. The CDR3 spells CASSLTASTDTQYF. CDR3 in DNA: TGCGCCAGCAGCCTGACAGCTAGCACAGATACGCAGTATTTT. Full variable domain (rest looked up from reference TRBV5-1 and TRBJ2-3): KAGVTQTPRYLIKTRGQQVTLSCSPISGHRSVSWYQQTPGQGLQFLFEYFSETQRNKGNFPGRFSGRQFSNSRSEMNVSTLELGDSALYLCASSLTASTDTQYFGPGTRLTVL.

The V call is TRBV27, the J call TRBJ2-3; TRBD2 agrees at 8 bases. Looked up from germline, CDR1 is MNHEY and CDR2 is SMNVEV (reference sequence). The CDR3 contains 13 residues. After removal of 3 bases from V and 7 bases from J, the junction contained 3 bases not matched to a gene. The CDR3 protein is CASSFTGGHTQYF. The CDR3 nucleotides are TGTGCCAGCAGTTTCACGGGAGGGCATACGCAGTATTTT.

The count of this clone is one. V gene TRBV6-4 combines with J gene TRBJ2-1; 9 nucleotides align to TRBD2. The CDR3 runs to 16 residues. With 0 bases clipped from V and 9 bases from J, the junction kept 9 bases outside the gene matches. Germline-derived CDR1 and CDR2 are MRHNA and SNTAGT. CDR3 sequence reads: CASSDSTSGVGGEQFF. CDR3 coding DNA: TGTGCCAGCAGTGACTCGACTAGCGGAGTTGGGGGTGAGCAGTTCTTC.

This sequence joins TRBV10-3 and TRBJ1-4; no definite D call. The CDR3 is 14 amino acids. CDR1 and CDR2 (germline): ENHRY, SYGVKD. The ends were cut back, 2 bases at V and 8 bases at J, with 12 bases in the middle. The CDR3 bases are TGTGCCATCAGTGAGGGCTCGGGAGGGGAAAAACTGTTTTTT. Translated: CAISEGSGGEKLFF.

The chain is built from TRBV12-3 or TRBV12-4 and TRBJ2-3, with a weak D call TRBD2 (6 bases). CDR3 length equals 12 residues. The V gene lost 8 bases and the J gene lost 12 bases, with 18 bases spanning the gap. The chain's CDR3 is CASGGRGAEQYF. For the CDR3, the DNA is TGTGCCAGCGGAGGGAGAGGGGCCGAACAGTATTTT.

The CDR3 bases are TGTGCCAGCAGCTTCGGGGGCGGGGAGCTGTTTTTT. This sequence encodes CASSFGGGELFF. The gene calls are TRBV5-4 and TRBJ2-2; possibly TRBD2 for D (6 bases). From germline, CDR1 is SGHNT and CDR2 YYREEE (reference sequence). V was pared by 2 bases and J by 7 bases, with 6 bases between. The CDR3 totals 12 residues.

The chain combines TRBV2 with TRBJ2-1; perhaps TRBD2 as D (7 bases). Germline values: CDR1 SNHLY, CDR2 FYNNEI. Between the trimmed V and J ends, which lost 7 bases and 1 base, there was a span of 14 bases. CDR3 length equals 15 residues. CDR3 bases: TGTGCCAGCAAAAGGGGGGGGCAATCCTACAATGAGCAGTTCTTC. This translates into CASKRGGQSYNEQFF.

The genes are TRBV24-1 and TRBJ2-2; D unclear. This CDR3 has 15 amino acids. CDR1 and CDR2 (germline): KGHDR, SFDVKD. The V and J ends lost 1 base and 3 bases respectively, with 8 bases between them. The CDR3 region has the DNA TGTGCCACCAGTGATTTAATGGCGGACACCGGGGAGCTGTTTTTT. Its translation: CATSDLMADTGELFF.

This clone was picked up one time. V and J are TRBV6-5 and TRBJ2-7; possibly TRBD2 for D (5 bases). There are 13 residues in the CDR3. CDR1 is MNHEY, CDR2 SVGAGI, per germline. The ends were cut back, 6 bases at V and 5 bases at J, with 14 bases in the middle. The CDR3 DNA reads TGTGCCAGCAGACCCGGAGCGGATGACGAGCAGTACTTC. Translated, it gives CASRPGADDEQYF.

This clone was seen only a few times. The rearrangement joins TRBV19 to TRBJ2-7, with 8 bases aligning to TRBD1. The CDR3 has 15 amino acids. Germline V CDR1 and CDR2: LNHDA, SQIVND (reference sequence). Unmatched junction bases numbered 6, after V lost 1 base and J lost 4 bases. In DNA form, the CDR3 reads TGTGCCAGTAGTATAGTCGGGCAGGGGGCGTACGAGCAGTACTTC. Translation: CASSIVGQGAYEQYF. Filled out from reference TRBV19 and TRBJ2-7, the complete variable domain reads DGGITQSPKYLFRKEGQNVTLSCEQNLNHDAMYWYRQDPGQGLRLIYYSQIVNDFQKGDIAEGYSVSREKKESFPLTVTSAQKNPTAFYLCASSIVGQGAYEQYFGPGTRLTVT.

This clone was picked up a small number of times. The chain combines TRBV3-1 (or the pseudogene TRBV3-2) with TRBJ2-7, with 11 bases fitting TRBD2. With V trimmed by 3 bases and J by 3 bases, 1 base remained unmatched. The CDR3 has 14 amino acids. Per germline, CDR1 LGHDT and CDR2 YNNKEL (reference sequence). In nucleotides, the CDR3 is TGTGCCAGCAGCCACGGGACTAGCGGCTACGAGCAGTACTTC. It encodes CASSHGTSGYEQYF.

The CDR3 DNA is TGCAGTGCTAGAGGAGGTAATGAAGCTTTCTTT. It translates to CSARGGNEAFF. This sequence joins TRBV20-1 and TRBJ1-1; no reliable D call. This CDR3 is built from 11 residues. The V gene lost 1 base and the J gene lost 7 bases, with 7 bases spanning the gap. Germline CDR1 reads DFQATT; CDR2 reads SNEGSKA (reference sequence).

The V and J genes are TRBV27 and TRBJ1-2; D possibly corresponds to TRBD1 (5 bases). This CDR3 is 14 amino acids long. CDR1 and CDR2 from the germline V gene are MNHEY and SMNVEV (reference sequence). V gave up 5 bases and J gave up 9 bases, with 19 bases separating them. The chain's CDR3 is CASSASTTVFSYTF. The CDR3 nucleotides read TGTGCCAGCAGTGCCTCAACGACAGTTTTTAGCTACACCTTC.

J is TRBJ1-2 and V is TRBV7-2, with a weak D call TRBD1 (5 bases). Trimming stripped 4 bases from V and 2 bases from J, with 8 bases between. CDR1 and CDR2 (germline): SGHTA, FQGNSA. This CDR3 contains 13 residues. The CDR3: CASSWRQNYGYTF. In DNA form, the CDR3 reads TGTGCCAGCAGCTGGCGACAGAACTATGGCTACACCTTC.

This clone was seen a handful of times. The genes are TRBV19 and TRBJ1-4; 9 bases align to TRBD1. J gave up 5 bases and V 4 bases, and 5 bases lay outside the gene matches. Germline V gene data show CDR1 as LNHDA and CDR2 as SQIVND (reference sequence). The CDR3 has 15 amino acids. CDR3 DNA: TGTGCCAGTAGTACAAGACAGGGGGGAAATGAAAAACTGTTTTTT. This translates into CASSTRQGGNEKLFF.

The chain employs TRBV5-6 and TRBJ1-2, with 8 positions matching TRBD1. The germline CDR1 and CDR2 sequences are SGHDT and YYEEEE. This CDR3 comprises 15 residues. V was pared by 4 bases and J by 6 bases, with 11 bases of the junction left unmatched. DNA of the CDR3: TGTGCCAGCAGCCCGCCTACACAGGGGGGACATGGCTACACCTTC. The encoded protein is CASSPPTQGGHGYTF.